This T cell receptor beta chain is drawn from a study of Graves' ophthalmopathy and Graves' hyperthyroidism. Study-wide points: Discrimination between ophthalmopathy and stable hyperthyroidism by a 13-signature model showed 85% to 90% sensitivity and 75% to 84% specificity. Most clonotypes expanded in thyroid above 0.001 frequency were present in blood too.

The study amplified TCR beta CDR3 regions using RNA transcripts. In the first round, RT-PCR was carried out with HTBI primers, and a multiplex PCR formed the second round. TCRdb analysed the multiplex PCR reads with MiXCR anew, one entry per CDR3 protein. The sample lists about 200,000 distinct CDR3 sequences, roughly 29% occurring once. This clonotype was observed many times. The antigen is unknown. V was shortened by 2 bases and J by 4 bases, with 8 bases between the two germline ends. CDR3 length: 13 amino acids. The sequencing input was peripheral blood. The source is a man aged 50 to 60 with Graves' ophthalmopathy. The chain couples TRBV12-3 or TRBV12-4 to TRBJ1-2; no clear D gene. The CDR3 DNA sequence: TGTGCCAGCAGTTTACCGGGATTCTATGGCTACACCTTC. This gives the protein CASSLPGFYGYTF.